What follows are 24 T cell receptor beta chains derived from one specimen sequenced in a study of early T cells in non-severe SARS-CoV-2 infection (dated by TCRdb to the early 2020s). Library construction relied on 5' RACE. For sequencing, a NextSeq 500 was employed. Using fastp trimming at Q25 and MiXCR clonotype assembly, TCRdb reanalyzed the public sequencing data and kept in-frame beta chains. Rows with one shared CDR3 protein collapse into an entry with the most common genes and DNA. The sample table contains 35,000 to 45,000 distinct CDR3 sequences; only one count was recorded for roughly 7.9% of them. The ten largest make up 9.5% to 15% of the sample. Sample: whole blood, taken at baseline. Every receptor here comes from an adult who was a healthcare worker with PCR-confirmed SARS-CoV-2 infection or an uninfected control (not recorded which).

This clonotype was observed at least ten times. The chain has TRBV30 and TRBJ2-7; D possibly corresponds to TRBD2 (5 bases). Looked up from germline, CDR1 is GTSNPN and CDR2 is SVGIG (reference sequence). This CDR3 comprises 12 residues. V lost 0 bases to trimming and J lost 6 bases, with 9 bases between them. The CDR3 DNA reads TGTGCCTGGAGTGTAGTTGGGAGCGAGCAGTACTTC. Translated: CAWSVVGSEQYF.

This clonotype was detected only a few times. This rearrangement joins TRBV4-1 to TRBJ1-3; D ambiguous. Germline V gene data show CDR1 as MGHRA and CDR2 as YSYEKL. V shed 3 bases and J shed 1 base, with 13 bases lying between them. This CDR3 region has 16 residues. In nucleotides, the CDR3 is TGCGCCAGCAGCCAGGACCCCTCTGGTTCTGGAAACACCATATATTTT. Translation: CASSQDPSGSGNTIYF.

The genes are TRBV3-1 and TRBJ2-5; TRBD1 agrees at 7 bases. V was pared by 1 base and J by 5 bases, with 10 bases of the junction left unmatched. Germline CDR1 reads LGHDT; CDR2 reads YNNKEL (reference sequence). The CDR3 contains 16 residues. CDR3 coding DNA: TGTGCCAGCAGCCAAGGAGACAGCCCCAGGGGGGAGACCCAGTACTTC. Translating gives CASSQGDSPRGETQYF.

This clonotype was seen at least ten times. The chain is built from TRBV20-1 and TRBJ1-2; D remains unclear. CDR3 length: 13 residues. V gave up 6 bases and J gave up 7 bases, with 18 bases separating them. Germline CDR1 and CDR2: DFQATT and SNEGSKA (reference sequence). Written as DNA, the CDR3 is TGCAGTGCCCCTCTCTTGGGCCGGACTGGCTACACCTTC. It encodes CSAPLLGRTGYTF.

This clonotype showed up many times. The chain is built from TRBV6-2 or TRBV6-3 and TRBJ2-7; TRBD1 agrees at 8 bases. CDR3 size: 16 residues. Germline V lookup: CDR1 MNHEY, CDR2 SVGEGT. The V and J ends lost 4 bases and 4 bases, in that order; junction bases with no gene match: 12. DNA of the CDR3: TGTGCCAGCAGTTTCGGTCTACCAGGGGGCGATTACGAGCAGTACTTC. Protein sequence: CASSFGLPGGDYEQYF.

In its sample, this clonotype was seen a few times. The J gene is TRBJ2-7, the V gene TRBV30; D remains ambiguous. Germline CDR1 is GTSNPN and CDR2 is SVGIG (reference sequence). The ends were cut back, 0 bases at V and 0 bases at J, with 9 bases in the middle. This CDR3 region has 14 residues. The CDR3 is CAWSVQLPSYEQYF. The CDR3 DNA follows: TGTGCCTGGAGTGTACAACTACCCTCCTACGAGCAGTACTTC.

The chain links TRBV30 to TRBJ2-2; D is ambiguous. Germline V gives CDR1 GTSNPN, CDR2 SVGIG (reference sequence). The CDR3 has 14 residues. The CDR3 loop is CASTPGMNTGELFF. As DNA, the CDR3 is TGTGCTTCAACCCCCGGTATGAACACCGGGGAGCTGTTTTTT.

This clonotype was detected many times. This rearrangement joins TRBV12-3 or TRBV12-4 to TRBJ2-1, with TRBD1 as a possible D gene (5 bases). V lost 3 bases and J 0 bases, leaving 6 bases between the germline ends. The CDR3 contains 14 residues. The CDR3 DNA sequence: TGTGCCAGCAGTTTTCAGGGCTCCTACAATGAGCAGTTCTTC. Its protein product is CASSFQGSYNEQFF.

The rearrangement joins TRBV15 to TRBJ2-3; D unresolved. The CDR3 is 15 residues long. Trimming left V 3 bases short and J 0 bases short, with 10 bases between. The germline V gene has CDR1 LNHNV and CDR2 YYDKDF (reference sequence). CDR3 sequence: CATSRGSPSTDTQYF. CDR3 DNA: TGTGCCACCAGCAGGGGCAGTCCTAGCACAGATACGCAGTATTTT.

The CDR3 is CASSQHRRTEAFF. CDR3 nucleotides: TGCGCCAGCAGTCAACATAGGAGGACTGAAGCTTTCTTT. The rearrangement joins TRBV23-1 to TRBJ1-1; D gene unclear. TRBV23-1 is marked as an open reading frame, function uncertain. Trimming took 2 bases from V and 5 from J, leaving 9 bases between them. The CDR3 spans 13 residues.

This clonotype was seen more than once but under ten times. The chain combines TRBV12-3 or TRBV12-4 with TRBJ1-2, with unresolved D. The CDR3 totals 15 residues. The ends were cut back, 0 bases at V and 8 bases at J, with 16 bases in the middle. The CDR3 DNA reads as TGTGCCAGCAGTTTAGCCCGGGTACCGATTGCGGGCTACACCTTC. Its translation is CASSLARVPIAGYTF.

A few counts support this clonotype. This chain connects TRBV20-1 to TRBJ2-5; TRBD2 aligns across 8 bases. The CDR3 extends over 13 amino acids. Germline V gives CDR1 DFQATT, CDR2 SNEGSKA (reference sequence). V lost 6 bases to trimming and J lost 2 bases; unmatched junction nucleotides: 5. The CDR3 DNA follows: TGCAGTGCCGCAGCGGGGGTACAAGAGACCCAGTACTTC. Amino acid sequence: CSAAAGVQETQYF.

This clonotype has just a few counts. J is TRBJ1-6 and V is TRBV12-3 or TRBV12-4; TRBD1 agrees at 10 bases. V was clipped by 3 bases and J by 9 bases; unmatched bases: 2. The CDR3 has 14 amino acids. This chain's CDR3 is CASSFRDRGSPLHF. For the CDR3, the DNA is TGTGCCAGCAGTTTCCGGGACAGGGGTTCACCCCTCCACTTT.

This clonotype was detected a few times. V and J are TRBV18 and TRBJ1-2; TRBD1 agrees at 9 bases. V lost 2 bases and J lost 2; bases outside the gene matches: 0. CDR1 is KGHSH, CDR2 LQKENI, per germline. CDR3 length equals 14 residues. The CDR3 nucleotides are TGTGCCAGCTCACCAGACAGGGGGAACTATGGCTACACCTTC. Translating gives CASSPDRGNYGYTF.

The chain links TRBV3-1 to TRBJ1-1; 7 bases align to TRBD1. Per germline, CDR1 LGHDT and CDR2 YNNKEL (reference sequence). Germline trimming cut 2 bases from V and 1 base from J; bases unmatched to any gene: 7. There are 16 residues in the CDR3. The CDR3, as DNA: TGTGCCAGCAGCCAAAAACAGGGGCTGGCGAACACTGAAGCTTTCTTT. Encoded protein: CASSQKQGLANTEAFF.

This clonotype has at least ten counts. The chain has TRBV4-3 and TRBJ2-5; 12 bases agree with TRBD2. Germline V gene data show CDR1 as LGHNA and CDR2 as YSLEER. The J segment lost 7 bases and the V segment lost 0 bases, leaving 6 bases of the junction unmatched. The length of the CDR3 is 16 residues. CDR3 sequence (DNA): TGCGCCAGCAGCCAAGAGAGGACTAGCGGGGTGGGGACCCAGTACTTC. It specifies CASSQERTSGVGTQYF.

This clonotype came up many times. The genes are TRBV27 and TRBJ2-7; D is possibly TRBD2 (5 bases). In germline, CDR1 is MNHEY, CDR2 SMNVEV (reference sequence). This CDR3 is 14 amino acids long. V lost 5 bases and J lost 6, with 17 bases in between. This chain's CDR3 is CASSPRGGRGEQYF. The CDR3 nucleotides read TGTGCCAGCAGTCCGCGAGGAGGCCGGGGCGAGCAGTACTTC.

This clonotype was seen a handful of times. The CDR3, as DNA: TGTGCCAGCAGTTACTCGAGAGGTCCCGGCTACACCTTC. It encodes CASSYSRGPGYTF. The chain carries TRBV6-2 or TRBV6-3 and TRBJ1-2; D call uncertain. V lost 0 bases to trimming and J lost 8 bases, with 10 bases between them. Germline CDR1 is MNHEY and CDR2 is SVGEGT. The length of the CDR3 is 13 residues.

Ten or more counts support this clonotype. V and J are TRBV10-3 and TRBJ2-7; 11 bases are a match to TRBD2. The CDR3 runs to 15 residues. With 2 bases clipped from V and 0 bases from J, the junction kept 0 bases outside the gene matches. CDR1 and CDR2 (germline): ENHRY, SYGVKD. This CDR3 is CAISETSGGSYEQYF. The CDR3 coding sequence is TGTGCCATCAGTGAGACTAGCGGGGGCTCCTACGAGCAGTACTTC.

Many counts were recorded for this clonotype. The chain combines TRBV20-1 with TRBJ2-1, with 9 nucleotides matching TRBD2. Germline V lookup: CDR1 DFQATT, CDR2 SNEGSKA (reference sequence). The CDR3 runs to 15 residues. Trimming removed 0 bases from V and 7 bases from J; junction bases left unmatched: 7. CDR3 loop: CSARDRRGGRNEQFF. The CDR3 DNA sequence: TGCAGTGCTAGAGATCGGCGGGGGGGCCGTAATGAGCAGTTCTTC.

This clonotype has a count of ten or more. The chain couples TRBV13 to TRBJ2-1, with TRBD2 identical over 9 bases. V lost 4 bases to trimming and J lost 10 bases; unmatched junction nucleotides: 14. From germline, CDR1 is PRHDT and CDR2 FYEKMQ (reference sequence). The CDR3 spans 16 residues. In DNA form, the CDR3 reads TGTGCCAGCAGCTCGGCCGCGGTTCTAGCGGGGAGAGAGCAGTTCTTC. This gives the protein CASSSAAVLAGREQFF.

The chain is built from TRBV6-5 and TRBJ1-1; 8 bases are a match to TRBD1. Losses at the gene ends were 2 bases for V and 5 bases for J; bases not matched to a gene: 10. CDR1 is MNHEY, CDR2 SVGAGI, per germline. The length of the CDR3 is 16 residues. CDR3 sequence: CASSYAAGGAYTEAFF. CDR3 nucleotide sequence: TGTGCCAGCAGTTACGCCGCAGGGGGCGCATATACTGAAGCTTTCTTT.

The V and J genes are TRBV29-1 and TRBJ2-1; 7 bases line up with TRBD2. The junction had 5 bases not matched to a gene; V was cut back by 6 bases and J by 9 bases. This CDR3 is built from 11 residues. CDR1 and CDR2 from the germline V gene are SQVTM and ANQGSEA. Here the CDR3 DNA reads TGCAGCGTGCGGGGGAAGGGTGAGCAGTTCTTC. It translates to CSVRGKGEQFF.

This clonotype was recorded at least ten times. The rearrangement links TRBV6-6 to TRBJ1-6; 8 bases are a match to TRBD1. With 4 bases clipped from V and 13 bases from J, the junction kept 6 bases outside the gene matches. CDR3 length equals 13 residues. CDR1 and CDR2 from the germline V gene are MNHNY and SVGAGI (reference sequence). CDR3 DNA: TGTGCCAGCAGTTCCACCGCAGGGGGCCCCCTCCACTTT. Its protein product is CASSSTAGGPLHF.